This TCR beta chain was captured in a study of blood T cell repertoires in COVID-19. The wider study: Acute-phase and convalescent COVID-19 samples originated in the United States, Italy and Spain. T cells, B-cell-depleted T cells, or PBMCs provided the cDNA or gDNA that served as material.

Method: immunoSEQ multiplex PCR; TCRdb's copy keeps in-frame clones and lacks some. The profile shows around 290,000 clones, 65% to 90% of them singletons. V lost 10 bases and J lost 2; bases outside the gene matches: 7. Germline CDR1 is MNHEY and CDR2 is SMNVEV (reference sequence). The CDR3 has 13 residues. The sequence came from a woman in her seventies with COVID-19, enrolled during active disease. The sequencing input was peripheral blood. The V call is TRBV27, the J call TRBJ2-7; 8 bases are a match to TRBD1. Written as DNA, the CDR3 is TGTGCCACCTCAAGGACAGGGCCCTACGAGCAGTACTTC. This sequence encodes CATSRTGPYEQYF.